One and the same sample provided the 32 T cell receptor beta chains below, sequenced in a study of T cells after yellow fever vaccination. TCRdb recomputed calls from the 5' RACE reads with MiXCR, one row per CDR3 protein. The table records roughly 190,000 distinct CDR3 sequences, approximately 10% of them present only once. Sequenced material: CD8+ T cells sorted from PBMCs, taken 15 days after the yellow fever booster vaccination. The source of these receptors is a man aged 18-30 years who received the YFV17D yellow fever vaccine.

This clonotype was seen a few times. J is TRBJ2-1 and V is TRBV6-1; D is perhaps TRBD1 (6 bases). The CDR3 is 13 amino acids. CDR1 is MNHNS and CDR2 is SASEGT in the germline V gene. Deletions cut 7 bases from V and 3 bases from J, with 10 bases between. The CDR3 sequence is CASTWDIYNEQFF. In nucleotides, the CDR3 is TGTGCCAGCACCTGGGACATCTACAATGAGCAGTTCTTC.

This clonotype was seen more than once but under ten times. V and J are TRBV4-3 and TRBJ1-5; TRBD1 is a possible D gene (5 bases). The CDR3 is 15 residues long. Looked up from germline, CDR1 is LGHNA and CDR2 is YSLEER. V lost 0 bases and J 6 bases, leaving 12 bases between the germline ends. The CDR3 sequence is CASSQDSGGAQPQHF. The CDR3 DNA reads as TGCGCCAGCAGCCAAGACTCGGGGGGAGCTCAGCCCCAGCATTTT.

The chain has TRBV29-1 and TRBJ1-2, with 7 bases fitting TRBD1. Germline-derived CDR1 and CDR2 are SQVTM and ANQGSEA. This CDR3 has 11 residues. Unmatched junction bases numbered 4, after V lost 7 bases and J lost 5 bases. CDR3 residues: CSAATGYGYTF. The CDR3 bases are TGCAGCGCCGCGACAGGGTATGGCTACACCTTC.

This clonotype was recorded many times. V gene TRBV12-3 or TRBV12-4 combines with J gene TRBJ1-2, with D possibly matching TRBD1 (6 bases). Trimming cost V 4 bases and J 4 bases, with 10 bases left between them. The CDR3 has 13 residues. CDR3 bases: TGTGCCAGCAGTTCCTGGACAGTCTATGGCTACACCTTC. Residues: CASSSWTVYGYTF.

As regards this clonotype: One base away lies a much larger clone, so this may be a sequencing read error. This chain joins TRBV5-1 and TRBJ2-7; D ambiguous. This CDR3 has 15 amino acids. Germline V lookup: CDR1 SGHRS, CDR2 YFSETQ. Between the trimmed V and J ends, which lost 0 bases and 2 bases, there was a span of 12 bases. The CDR3 DNA is TGCGCCAGCAGCTTGGGGTCTGTAGAACCCTACGAGCAGTACTTC. Residues: CASSLGSVEPYEQYF.

This clonotype came up a few times. The rearrangement links TRBV27 to TRBJ2-3; TRBD1 matches at 10 bases. This CDR3 has 16 amino acids. Germline CDR1 is MNHEY and CDR2 is SMNVEV (reference sequence). Trimming removed 0 bases from V and 4 bases from J; junction bases left unmatched: 4. The CDR3 coding sequence is TGTGCCAGCAGTTTATCCACGGGGACAGGGGCAGATACGCAGTATTTT. Translation: CASSLSTGTGADTQYF.

In this sample, this clonotype turned up many times. The chain uses TRBV7-9 and TRBJ1-2; TRBD1 matches at 7 bases. The CDR3 is 13 amino acids. The germline V gene encodes CDR1 SEHNR and CDR2 FQNEAQ (reference sequence). Unmatched junction bases numbered 3, after V lost 3 bases and J lost 5 bases. CDR3: CASSFGTEYGYTF. CDR3 DNA: TGTGCCAGCAGCTTCGGGACAGAATATGGCTACACCTTC.

The chain combines TRBV18 with TRBJ2-7; the D gene is possibly TRBD1 (6 bases). Trimming stripped 8 bases from V and 0 bases from J, with 11 bases between. This CDR3 spans 13 amino acids. Germline V gene data show CDR1 as KGHSH and CDR2 as LQKENI. This CDR3 is CASAGDTSYEQYV. The CDR3 DNA follows: TGTGCCAGCGCCGGGGACACCTCCTACGAGCAGTACGTC.

This clonotype was seen more than once but under ten times. V and J are TRBV11-2 and TRBJ2-7, with 7 bases matching TRBD1. The germline V gene has CDR1 SGHAT and CDR2 FQNNGV. The CDR3 is 14 residues long. The CDR3 DNA is TGTGCCAGCAGCCTAGAGGGGACAGCCTACGAGCAGTACGTC. Its protein product is CASSLEGTAYEQYV.

The genes are TRBV20-1 and TRBJ1-6; D gene ambiguous. The CDR3 spans 13 residues. CDR1 is DFQATT and CDR2 is SNEGSKA in the germline V gene (reference sequence). Trimming cost V 1 base and J 11 bases, with 12 bases left between them. The CDR3 region is CSARVTLEPPLHF. As DNA, the CDR3 is TGCAGTGCTAGAGTAACCCTAGAACCACCCCTCCACTTT.

This clonotype was detected only a few times. This rearrangement joins TRBV29-1 to TRBJ2-2; D unclear. The ends were cut back, 6 bases at V and 6 bases at J, with 8 bases in the middle. In germline, CDR1 is SQVTM, CDR2 ANQGSEA. CDR3 length equals 11 residues. CDR3 in amino acids: CSVRMPGELFF. The DNA of the CDR3 is TGCAGCGTGCGGATGCCCGGGGAGCTGTTTTTT.

This clonotype appeared a few times. This chain connects TRBV7-3 to TRBJ2-1, with unresolved D. The germline CDR1 and CDR2 sequences are SGHTA and FQGTGA. The CDR3 runs 15 residues. Trimming cost V 3 bases and J 0 bases, with 9 bases left between them. The CDR3 is CASSLERNSYNEQFF. The CDR3, as DNA: TGTGCCAGCAGCTTGGAGAGGAACTCCTACAATGAGCAGTTCTTC. Filled out from reference TRBV7-3 and TRBJ2-1, the complete variable domain reads GAGVSQTPSNKVTEKGKYVELRCDPISGHTALYWYRQSLGQGPEFLIYFQGTGAADDSGLPNDRFFAVRPEGSVSTLKIQRTERGDSAVYLCASSLERNSYNEQFFGPGTRLTVL.

This clonotype was seen a handful of times. The chain recombines TRBV10-2 with TRBJ1-5, with D possibly matching TRBD1 (5 bases). The CDR3 runs to 13 residues. V was trimmed by 9 bases and J by 2 bases, leaving 11 bases between them. Germline V gene sequence: CDR1 WSHSY, CDR2 SAAADI. The CDR3: CASQPGGNQPQHF. The CDR3 bases are TGCGCCAGTCAACCGGGGGGCAATCAGCCCCAGCATTTT.

The chain is built from TRBV15 and TRBJ2-7, with 14 positions matching TRBD2. This CDR3 is 16 amino acids long. Germline CDR1 LNHNV, CDR2 YYDKDF (reference sequence). After removal of 3 bases from V and 3 bases from J, the junction contained 4 bases not matched to a gene. Here the CDR3 DNA reads TGTGCCACCAGCAGGGCCGGGACTAGCGGGAGCTACGAGCAGTACTTC. Its translation is CATSRAGTSGSYEQYF.

The chain links TRBV5-6 to TRBJ2-1; 8 positions match TRBD1. The CDR3 has 14 residues. V lost 0 bases to trimming and J lost 10 bases; unmatched junction nucleotides: 6. The germline V gene encodes CDR1 SGHDT and CDR2 YYEEEE. The chain's CDR3 is CASSLAPDREEQFF. CDR3 nucleotides: TGTGCCAGCAGCTTGGCTCCGGACAGGGAGGAGCAGTTCTTC.

The genes are TRBV20-1 and TRBJ2-7; D may be TRBD1 (6 bases). Germline V gene sequence: CDR1 DFQATT, CDR2 SNEGSKA (reference sequence). V gave up 4 bases and J gave up 3 bases, with 10 bases separating them. This CDR3 has 12 residues. The CDR3 DNA reads as TGCAGTGCTACGACAGGATACTACGAGCAGTACTTC. This sequence encodes CSATTGYYEQYF.

This clonotype was found a few times. The CDR3 bases are TGCGCCAGCAGCCAAGGACCGGGACGGAGGATTGGTACAGATACGCAGTATTTT. Translating gives CASSQGPGRRIGTDTQYF. V and J are TRBV4-3 and TRBJ2-3; D possibly uses TRBD1 or TRBD2 (5 bases each). The CDR3 sequence is 18 residues long. CDR1 LGHNA and CDR2 YSLEER come from the germline V gene. V lost 1 base, J lost 3 bases, and 20 bases lay in between.

This clonotype was counted only a few times. This chain joins TRBV12-3 or TRBV12-4 and TRBJ2-1, with D unresolved. This CDR3 has 16 amino acids. With 1 base removed from V and 9 bases from J, the gap between germline ends came to 19 bases. The chain's CDR3 is CASSLGFDVGWGEQFF. CDR3 sequence (DNA): TGTGCCAGCAGTTTAGGGTTCGACGTGGGATGGGGTGAGCAGTTCTTC.

In its sample, this clonotype was seen a few times. The chain links TRBV12-3 or TRBV12-4 to TRBJ1-4; D is undetermined. CDR3 length equals 13 residues. The V and J ends lost 1 base and 8 bases respectively, with 8 bases between them. The CDR3 is CASSLGEEEKLFF. In DNA, the CDR3 is TGTGCCAGCAGTTTAGGGGAAGAGGAAAAACTGTTTTTT.

There are many counts of this clonotype. The gene calls are TRBV6-4 and TRBJ2-3, with 8 positions matching TRBD2. J gave up 4 bases and V 3 bases, and 6 bases lay outside the gene matches. The germline V gene encodes CDR1 MRHNA and CDR2 SNTAGT. The CDR3 covers 15 residues. The CDR3 here is CASSETGGAADTQYF. CDR3 in DNA: TGTGCCAGCAGTGAAACCGGGGGGGCCGCAGATACGCAGTATTTT.

This clonotype has ten or more counts. The rearrangement joins TRBV3-1 to TRBJ2-1; D is ambiguous. Trimming pared 0 bases from V and 0 bases from J, leaving 15 bases between. The CDR3 is made up of 18 amino acids. The germline gives CDR1 LGHDT, CDR2 YNNKEL (reference sequence). The CDR3 DNA reads TGTGCCAGCAGCCAAGATCCACTGGATCGGCTCTCCTACAATGAGCAGTTCTTC. This sequence encodes CASSQDPLDRLSYNEQFF.

This clonotype occurred many times. The chain links TRBV9 to TRBJ1-2, with D uncertain. The V end was cut by 3 bases, the J end by 0 bases, with 9 bases between. Germline V gives CDR1 SGDLS, CDR2 YYNGEE. This CDR3 has 14 residues. CDR3: CASSGMGSNYGYTF. CDR3 sequence (DNA): TGTGCCAGCAGCGGAATGGGGTCTAACTATGGCTACACCTTC.

V usage is TRBV11-2 and J usage is TRBJ2-5; D gene uncertain. The germline gives CDR1 SGHAT, CDR2 FQNNGV. The V gene lost 2 bases and the J gene lost 2 bases, with 15 bases spanning the gap. The CDR3 spans 16 residues. The CDR3 DNA is TGTGCCAGCAGCTTAAGTTGGCGCATGGTGCAAGAGACCCAGTACTTC. Translated: CASSLSWRMVQETQYF.

This clonotype was seen a handful of times. This chain joins TRBV20-1 and TRBJ1-5; D remains ambiguous. Germline CDR1 is DFQATT and CDR2 is SNEGSKA (reference sequence). The CDR3 extends over 11 amino acids. The germline V and J ends were trimmed by 3 bases and 13 bases, with 13 bases remaining between them. CDR3 bases: TGCAGTGCTAGGGCTGATAGGGAACAGCATTTT. Translated: CSARADREQHF.

CDR3 protein: CASSYDRVYGYTF. In DNA form, the CDR3 reads TGTGCCAGCAGCTACGACAGGGTCTATGGCTACACCTTC. The chain combines TRBV7-2 with TRBJ1-2, with TRBD1 matching 7 bases. The CDR3 loop spans 13 amino acids. Unmatched junction bases numbered 3, after V lost 4 bases and J lost 4 bases. Germline V lookup: CDR1 SGHTA, CDR2 FQGNSA.

The V gene is TRBV6-5, the J gene TRBJ2-3; D ambiguous. V lost 5 bases, J lost 2 bases, and 20 bases lay in between. Germline V CDR1 and CDR2: MNHEY, SVGAGI. This CDR3 has 17 residues. CDR3 in DNA: TGTGCCAGCAGTAACGGACCGCCTGGAACCTTCACAGATACGCAGTATTTT. It specifies CASSNGPPGTFTDTQYF.

This clonotype showed up just a few times. The rearrangement joins TRBV11-3 to TRBJ2-1; 7 nucleotides agree with TRBD2. V gave up 5 bases and J gave up 5 bases; unmatched junction bases: 6. The CDR3 runs to 14 residues. The germline V gene encodes CDR1 SGHNT and CDR2 YENEEA. In DNA, the CDR3 is TGTGCCAGCAGCGAGGGCGGGGGTGACAATGAGCAGTTCTTC. Translation: CASSEGGGDNEQFF.

V is TRBV29-1 and J is TRBJ2-5; D might be TRBD1 or TRBD2, each matching 5 bases. CDR1 is SQVTM and CDR2 is ANQGSEA in the germline V gene. This CDR3 contains 14 residues. The V and J ends lost 2 bases and 5 bases respectively, with 15 bases between them. For the CDR3, the DNA is TGCAGCGTTGAACGGGGCTCGGAGAGGGAGACCCAGTACTTC. It translates to CSVERGSERETQYF.

Only a few counts were recorded for this clonotype. The chain combines TRBV7-6 with TRBJ1-5; TRBD1 matches 9 bases. Germline V gene sequence: CDR1 SGHVS, CDR2 FNYEAQ. The V gene end was trimmed by 5 bases and the J gene end by 9 bases; junction bases not matched to a gene: 20. The CDR3 runs 18 residues. CDR3 nucleotide sequence: TGTGCCAGCAGCCCAAGGCGACCCGGACAGGGGTTAAAGGGGCCCCAGCATTTT. Its translation is CASSPRRPGQGLKGPQHF.

This clonotype appeared a few times. This chain links TRBV7-6 with TRBJ2-7; D possibly corresponds to TRBD2 (5 bases). The germline gives CDR1 SGHVS, CDR2 FNYEAQ. The CDR3 totals 14 residues. Trimming removed 1 base from V and 4 bases from J, with 11 bases in between. CDR3 sequence: CASSLEFGDYEQYF. For the CDR3, the DNA is TGTGCCAGCAGCTTAGAATTCGGGGATTACGAGCAGTACTTC.

This chain uses TRBV29-1 with TRBJ2-7; D is ambiguous. The germline V and J ends were trimmed by 5 bases and 3 bases, with 17 bases remaining between them. The V gene's germline CDR1 is SQVTM and CDR2 ANQGSEA. This CDR3 contains 14 residues. The chain's CDR3 is CSVILILESYEQYF. The CDR3 DNA is TGCAGCGTTATCCTCATCCTTGAAAGCTACGAGCAGTACTTC.

The table lists this clonotype with many counts. J is TRBJ1-5 and V is TRBV27; 7 nucleotides align to TRBD1. The CDR3 is 14 amino acids. Germline CDR1 and CDR2: MNHEY and SMNVEV (reference sequence). The J segment lost 3 bases and the V segment lost 5 bases, leaving 4 bases of the junction unmatched. CDR3 DNA: TGTGCCAGCAGTCTGACAGGGCCCAATCAGCCCCAGCATTTT. Translated, it gives CASSLTGPNQPQHF.